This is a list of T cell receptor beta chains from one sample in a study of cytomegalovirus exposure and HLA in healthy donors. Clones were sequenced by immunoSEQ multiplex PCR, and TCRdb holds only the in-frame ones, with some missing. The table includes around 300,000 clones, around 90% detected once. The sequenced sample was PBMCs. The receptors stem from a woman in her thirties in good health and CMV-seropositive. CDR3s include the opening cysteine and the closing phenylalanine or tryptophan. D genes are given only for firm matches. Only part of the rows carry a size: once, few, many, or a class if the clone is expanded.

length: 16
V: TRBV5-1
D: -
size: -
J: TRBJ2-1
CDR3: CASSPIDGSSYNEQFF
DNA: TGCGCCAGCAGCCCAATCGACGGGAGCTCCTACAATGAGCAGTTCTTC

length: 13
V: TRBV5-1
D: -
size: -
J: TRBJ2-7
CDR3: CASSWTAPYEQYF
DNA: TGCGCCAGCAGCTGGACAGCCCCCTACGAGCAGTACTTC

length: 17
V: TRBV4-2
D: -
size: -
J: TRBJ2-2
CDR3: CASTNKTTVLNTGELFF
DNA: TGTGCCAGCACCAACAAAACGACAGTTCTGAACACCGGGGAGCTGTTTTTT

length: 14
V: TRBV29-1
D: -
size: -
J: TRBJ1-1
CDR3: CSVYKDKGDTEAFF
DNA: TGCAGCGTCTATAAGGACAAGGGGGACACTGAAGCTTTCTTT

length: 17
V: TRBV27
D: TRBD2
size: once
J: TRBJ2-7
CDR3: CASRLPPLAGVPYEQYF
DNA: TGTGCCAGCAGGTTGCCCCCACTAGCGGGAGTTCCCTACGAGCAGTACTTC

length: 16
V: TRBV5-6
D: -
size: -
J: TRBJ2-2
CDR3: CASSSTEPPNTGELFF
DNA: TGTGCCAGCAGTTCGACAGAACCCCCCAACACCGGGGAGCTGTTTTTT

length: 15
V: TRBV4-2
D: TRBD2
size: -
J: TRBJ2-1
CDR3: CASSQGGLADNEQFF
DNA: TGTGCCAGCAGCCAAGGTGGACTAGCGGACAATGAGCAGTTCTTC

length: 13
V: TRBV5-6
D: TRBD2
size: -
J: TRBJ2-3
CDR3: CASSSLGGDTQYF
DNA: TGTGCCAGCAGCTCACTGGGAGGGGATACGCAGTATTTT

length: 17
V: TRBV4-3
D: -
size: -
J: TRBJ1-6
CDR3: CASSQDHTGIGNSPLHF
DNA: TGCGCCAGCAGCCAAGATCACACAGGGATAGGTAATTCACCCCTCCACTTT

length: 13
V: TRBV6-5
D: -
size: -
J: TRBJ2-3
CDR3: CASSRGSTDTQYF
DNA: TGTGCCAGCAGCCGCGGGAGCACAGATACGCAGTATTTT

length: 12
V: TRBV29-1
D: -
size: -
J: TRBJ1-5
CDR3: CSGGNKNQPQHF
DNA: TGCAGCGGGGGGAACAAGAATCAGCCCCAGCATTTT

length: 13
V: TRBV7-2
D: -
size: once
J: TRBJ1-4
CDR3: CASSTYMAGKLFF
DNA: TGTGCCAGCAGCACTTACATGGCGGGAAAACTGTTTTTT

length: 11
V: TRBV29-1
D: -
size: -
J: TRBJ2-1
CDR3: CSVVTHNEQFF
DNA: TGCAGCGTTGTCACCCACAATGAGCAGTTCTTC